The rows below give T cell receptor beta chains drawn from one sample of a study of blood T cell repertoires in COVID-19. TCRdb keeps only in-frame clones here, not all; method: immunoSEQ multiplex PCR. The sample has fewer than 400,000 clones, about nine tenths seen once. What was sequenced was PBMCs or T cells enriched from blood (not recorded which). The origin of the receptors is a man aged 25-40 years who had recovered from COVID-19. Both conserved end residues are part of each CDR3. Fields, in order: V gene, J gene, D gene, CDR3 DNA, CDR3 protein. D genes are given only for firm matches.

v_gene: TRBV9
j_gene: TRBJ2-2
d_gene: -
CDR3nt: TGTGCCAGCACCCAGAGGGGAGGGAACACCGGGGAGCTGTTTTTT
CDR3aa: CASTQRGGNTGELFF

v_gene: TRBV19
j_gene: TRBJ2-2
d_gene: -
CDR3nt: TGTGCCAGTAGTTTCCTCAGGGGAGGGATCTCGAACACCGGGGAGCTGTTTTTT
CDR3aa: CASSFLRGGISNTGELFF

v_gene: TRBV3-1/TRBV3-2
j_gene: TRBJ2-7
d_gene: TRBD2
CDR3nt: TGTGCCAGCAGCCCCGGACTAGAATACTACGAGCAGTACTTC
CDR3aa: CASSPGLEYYEQYF

v_gene: TRBV7-9
j_gene: TRBJ1-4
d_gene: -
CDR3nt: TGTGCCAGCAGCTTACCAGGGATAGGGGAAAAACTGTTTTTT
CDR3aa: CASSLPGIGEKLFF

v_gene: TRBV9
j_gene: TRBJ2-1
d_gene: -
CDR3nt: TGTGCCAGCAGCGTTGGTGGGGGCCCCCAGTTCTTC
CDR3aa: CASSVGGGPQFF

v_gene: TRBV7-7
j_gene: TRBJ2-1
d_gene: -
CDR3nt: TGTGCTAGCAGCTTAGCCCCCGGTGGGGGGTTATACAATGAGCAGTTCTTC
CDR3aa: CASSLAPGGGLYNEQFF

v_gene: TRBV7-2
j_gene: TRBJ2-1
d_gene: -
CDR3nt: TGTGCCAGCAGCCCCCAGGGGGGCTCTCCTCACAATGAGCAGTTCTTC
CDR3aa: CASSPQGGSPHNEQFF

v_gene: TRBV5-1
j_gene: TRBJ2-5
d_gene: -
CDR3nt: TGCGCCAGCAGCTCCTACCAAGAGACCCAGTACTTC
CDR3aa: CASSSYQETQYF

v_gene: TRBV5-1
j_gene: TRBJ1-2
d_gene: TRBD1
CDR3nt: TGCGCCAGCAGCCGTGAGGGGGCGCCGAGTATCTATGGCTACACCTTC
CDR3aa: CASSREGAPSIYGYTF

v_gene: TRBV28
j_gene: TRBJ2-7
d_gene: -
CDR3nt: TGTGCCAGCAGTCCTGACAGCATCTACGAGCAGTACTTC
CDR3aa: CASSPDSIYEQYF